One sample yielded the 24 T cell receptor beta chains listed below, sequenced in a study of regulatory T cells in long-lasting Graves disease. The sample's time point: newly diagnosed GD, antithyroid drugs for less than 3 months. Generation of the TCR library employed RNA extracted from PBMCs. With iRepertoire HTBI primers and Arm-PCR of CDR3 regions, TCR beta libraries were built. TCRdb re-derived calls from the multiplex PCR reads in MiXCR, one entry per CDR3 protein. The repertoire consists of about 330,000 distinct CDR3 sequences, with 15% to 20% occurring once and the leading ten covering 20% to 25%. The same data also contributed to another study, on T cells in Graves' hyperthyroidism and ophthalmopathy.

The source was peripheral blood mononuclear cells (PBMCs), collected at new diagnosis, from a patient treated with antithyroid drugs. Receptors originate from a woman aged 18-29 years with Graves disease.

The table lists this clonotype with a few counts. The V and J genes are TRBV6-1 and TRBJ2-5; D gene ambiguous. V lost 6 bases, J lost 1 base, and 15 bases lay in between. CDR1 is MNHNS, CDR2 SASEGT, per germline. The CDR3 length is 15 residues. CDR3: CASSSILPFQETQYF. Here the CDR3 DNA reads TGTGCCAGCAGCTCAATTTTACCTTTCCAAGAGACCCAGTACTTC.

This clonotype was counted many times. The chain recombines TRBV3-1 with TRBJ1-2; D is perhaps TRBD1 (5 bases). With 2 bases removed from V and 5 bases from J, the gap between germline ends came to 21 bases. Looked up from germline, CDR1 is LGHDT and CDR2 is YNNKEL (reference sequence). The CDR3 covers 17 residues. The chain's CDR3 is CASSQSPGTTLWYGYTF. The CDR3 nucleotides are TGTGCCAGCAGCCAAAGCCCAGGGACTACCTTGTGGTATGGCTACACCTTC.

This clonotype was recorded a few times. DNA of the CDR3: TGTGCCAGCAGCGTAGGTGGGGGGGGGGAGAAAGATACGCAGTATTTT. Translated: CASSVGGGGEKDTQYF. The chain is built from TRBV9 and TRBJ2-3, with 7 bases aligning to TRBD2. This CDR3 spans 16 amino acids. V was pared by 0 bases and J by 5 bases, with 9 bases of the junction left unmatched. Germline assignment: CDR1 SGDLS and CDR2 YYNGEE. Combining the CDR3 with reference TRBV9 and TRBJ2-3 gives the whole variable domain DSGVTQTPKHLITATGQRVTLRCSPRSGDLSVYWYQQSLDQGLQFLIQYYNGEERAKGNILERFSAQQFPDLHSELNLSSLELGDSALYFCASSVGGGGEKDTQYFGPGTRLTVL.

In its sample, this clonotype was seen a few times. The chain employs TRBV19 and TRBJ2-7, with D tentatively TRBD1 (6 bases). The CDR3 is made up of 15 amino acids. Trimming left V 8 bases short and J 0 bases short, with 17 bases between. CDR1 is LNHDA and CDR2 is SQIVND in the germline V gene (reference sequence). CDR3 bases: TGTGCCAGTCCCCCGAGGGGACACACCTCCTACGAGCAGTACTTC. Its protein product is CASPPRGHTSYEQYF.

This clonotype was detected many times. This chain uses TRBV20-1 with TRBJ2-7; D is possibly TRBD2 (6 bases). Trimming pared 5 bases from V and 1 base from J, leaving 12 bases between. The length of the CDR3 is 13 residues. Germline CDR1 is DFQATT and CDR2 is SNEGSKA (reference sequence). As DNA, the CDR3 is TGCAGTGCTCGCGGGGCCCGATCCTACGAGCAGTACTTC. Residues: CSARGARSYEQYF.

J is TRBJ2-1 and V is TRBV20-1; D gene uncertain. In germline, CDR1 is DFQATT, CDR2 SNEGSKA (reference sequence). V lost 3 bases, J lost 9 bases, and 15 bases lay in between. The CDR3 extends over 13 amino acids. The CDR3 coding sequence is TGCAGTGCTAGTCCCCGGTCCCCCGCTGAGCAGTTCTTC. Protein: CSASPRSPAEQFF.

The V call is TRBV19, the J call TRBJ2-6, with 10 positions matching TRBD1. CDR1 and CDR2 (germline): LNHDA, SQIVND (reference sequence). This CDR3 contains 17 residues. With V trimmed by 3 bases and J by 0 bases, 2 bases remained unmatched. CDR3: CASSIRDRGSGANVLTF. The CDR3 nucleotides are TGTGCCAGTAGTATCAGGGACAGGGGCTCTGGGGCCAACGTCCTGACTTTC.

The J gene is TRBJ2-3, the V gene TRBV3-1, with D possibly called TRBD1 or TRBD2 (5 bases each). Germline CDR1 and CDR2: LGHDT and YNNKEL (reference sequence). The CDR3 runs 12 residues. V dropped 8 bases and J dropped 7 bases, with 13 bases sitting between them. The CDR3 region has the DNA TGTGCCAGCCTCGGGGCTTCTAATACGCAGTATTTT. Translated, it gives CASLGASNTQYF.

In regard to this clonotype: With a much larger clone just one base away, this may be a read error. The chain uses TRBV28 and TRBJ1-5; D not resolved. The length of the CDR3 is 14 residues. V was trimmed by 4 bases and J by 0 bases, leaving 7 bases between them. Per the germline V gene, CDR1 is MDHEN and CDR2 is SYDVKM. The CDR3 loop is CASSSAGSNQPQHF. In DNA form, the CDR3 reads TGTGCCAGCAGTTCGGCAGGTAGCAATCAGCCCCAGCATTTT.

This clonotype was picked up a small number of times. V usage is TRBV5-6 and J usage is TRBJ1-1, with 7 bases that match TRBD1. This CDR3 has 16 amino acids. The J segment lost 4 bases and the V segment lost 3 bases, leaving 12 bases of the junction unmatched. Per the germline V gene, CDR1 is SGHDT and CDR2 is YYEEEE. The CDR3 reads CASSSGIRAGGTEAFF. CDR3 bases: TGTGCCAGCAGCTCGGGTATTAGAGCAGGGGGCACTGAAGCTTTCTTT.

A note on this clonotype: This may stem from a read error, because a much larger clone lies one nucleotide away. V usage is TRBV4-1 and J usage is TRBJ2-2, with D possibly matching TRBD2 (5 bases). The germline gives CDR1 MGHRA, CDR2 YSYEKL. The V end lost 4 bases, the J end lost 4 bases, and 16 bases lay between the germline ends. The CDR3 consists of 16 residues. In DNA, the CDR3 is TGCGCCAGCAGCCCACCCGGGAAAACGAGCACCGGGGAGCTGTTTTTT. Translated: CASSPPGKTSTGELFF.

This rearrangement joins TRBV6-2 or TRBV6-3 to TRBJ1-2; tentative D call: TRBD1 (5 bases). The germline V gene has CDR1 MNHEY and CDR2 SVGEGT. Trimming left V 6 bases short and J 5 bases short, with 22 bases between. This CDR3 is 16 amino acids long. The DNA for the CDR3 is TGTGCCAGCAGGGGCGAGGGGAGTCTTCGGGAGTATGGCTACACCTTC. It yields the protein CASRGEGSLREYGYTF.

The rearrangement uses TRBV15 and TRBJ1-3; D remains ambiguous. This CDR3 is built from 13 residues. Germline V lookup: CDR1 LNHNV, CDR2 YYDKDF (reference sequence). Trimming removed 4 bases from V and 3 bases from J, with 7 bases in between. CDR3 DNA: TGTGCCACCAGCACAGGCAATGGAAACACCATATATTTT. Encoded protein: CATSTGNGNTIYF.

The CDR3 protein is CASSPATSTHEQYF. DNA for the CDR3: TGTGCCAGCAGCCCCGCGACGAGTACCCACGAGCAGTACTTC. The V gene is TRBV9, the J gene TRBJ2-7; D ambiguous. Germline-derived CDR1 and CDR2 are SGDLS and YYNGEE. Deletions cut 4 bases from V and 5 bases from J, with 16 bases between. CDR3 length equals 14 residues.

A note on this clonotype: One junction end disagrees with the germline gene, perhaps due to a read error. The chain joins TRBV6-1 to TRBJ1-6; a weak D match, TRBD1 (5 bases). The CDR3 covers 15 residues. Germline assignment: CDR1 MNHNS and CDR2 SASEGT. Here the CDR3 DNA reads TGTGCCCGCAGCCTATCCGGGACGGTGCGTTCACCCCTCCACTTT. It specifies CARSLSGTVRSPLHF.

This clonotype appeared many times. The V call is TRBV27, the J call TRBJ2-3; the match to TRBD2 covers 9 bases. Germline V lookup: CDR1 MNHEY, CDR2 SMNVEV (reference sequence). The V segment lost 3 bases and the J segment 6 bases; nucleotides outside the gene matches: 10. CDR3 size: 16 residues. The CDR3 DNA follows: TGTGCCAGCAGTTTCGTGCGGGAGGGCCGCTGGGATACGCAGTATTTT. It specifies CASSFVREGRWDTQYF.

This clonotype was recorded many times. CDR3 bases: TGTGCCACCCCTAAGAAGCGGTCAAGCTCCTACAATGAGCAGTTCTTC. Protein sequence: CATPKKRSSSYNEQFF. V usage is TRBV7-9 and J usage is TRBJ2-1; a possible D gene is TRBD2 (5 bases). CDR1 SEHNR and CDR2 FQNEAQ come from the germline V gene (reference sequence). The CDR3 is 16 amino acids. The V and J ends lost 10 bases and 0 bases respectively, with 19 bases between them.

As for this clonotype: This may be a read error, as it is one base from a much larger clone. The CDR3 does not end in the conserved phenylalanine or tryptophan, so this is likely a read error. This rearrangement joins TRBV28 to TRBJ2-2, with D possibly TRBD1 on 7 matching bases. The CDR3 totals 15 residues. CDR1 is MDHEN and CDR2 is SYDVKM in the germline V gene. V was trimmed by 8 bases and J by 5 bases, leaving 18 bases between them. The CDR3 protein is CASRPKGAGTGELFS. The CDR3 bases are TGTGCCAGCCGCCCAAAGGGGGCGGGAACCGGGGAGCTGTTTTCT.

In this sample, this clonotype turned up many times. This chain links TRBV11-2 with TRBJ2-5, with a weak D call TRBD2 (5 bases). The V gene lost 5 bases and the J gene lost 2 bases, with 12 bases spanning the gap. Per the germline V gene, CDR1 is SGHAT and CDR2 is FQNNGV. The CDR3 sequence is 14 residues long. CDR3: CASSHLRGQETQYF. The CDR3 DNA reads as TGTGCCAGCAGCCACTTACGGGGTCAAGAGACCCAGTACTTC. The complete variable domain, with remaining parts taken from reference TRBV11-2 and TRBJ2-5, reads EAGVAQSPRYKIIEKRQSVAFWCNPISGHATLYWYQQILGQGPKLLIQFQNNGVVDDSQLPKDRFSAERLKGVDSTLKIQPAKLEDSAVYLCASSHLRGQETQYFGPGTRLLVL.

The sample holds many counts of this clonotype. The CDR3 sequence is CSARDRQRVYEQYF. CDR3 sequence (DNA): TGCAGTGCTAGAGATCGACAGAGAGTCTACGAGCAGTACTTC. The chain combines TRBV20-1 with TRBJ2-7; TRBD1 is a possible D gene (5 bases). Germline V lookup: CDR1 DFQATT, CDR2 SNEGSKA (reference sequence). The CDR3 contains 14 residues. V was clipped by 0 bases and J by 3 bases, with 12 bases between them.

The V gene is TRBV10-3, the J gene TRBJ2-7; D remains ambiguous. The CDR3 runs 12 residues. The V end lost 6 bases, the J end lost 0 bases, and 6 bases lay between the germline ends. The germline CDR1 and CDR2 sequences are ENHRY and SYGVKD. The CDR3 DNA reads as TGTGCCATCAGGAGCCCCTCCTACGAGCAGTACTTC. Amino acid sequence: CAIRSPSYEQYF.

This clonotype was seen more than once but under ten times. In nucleotides, the CDR3 is TGTGCCAGCAGCTTACAGTTGACAGATACGCAGTATTTT. Its translation is CASSLQLTDTQYF. This chain joins TRBV7-3 and TRBJ2-3; D gene uncertain. This CDR3 has 13 residues. Germline V CDR1 and CDR2: SGHTA, FQGTGA. V was cut by 2 bases and J by 3 bases, with 6 bases left in between.

This clonotype has a handful of counts. The V call is TRBV27, the J call TRBJ1-5, with a tentative D call TRBD1 (5 bases). The CDR3 totals 14 residues. Germline V gene data show CDR1 as MNHEY and CDR2 as SMNVEV (reference sequence). V was pared by 6 bases and J by 7 bases, with 16 bases between. In nucleotides, the CDR3 is TGTGCCAGCAGCTTAACAGGAAAGTTACAGCCCCAGCATTTT. This sequence encodes CASSLTGKLQPQHF.

This clonotype has ten or more counts. V is TRBV30 and J is TRBJ1-3; a weak D match, TRBD1 (6 bases). CDR1 and CDR2 from the germline V gene are GTSNPN and SVGIG (reference sequence). This CDR3 is built from 13 residues. The V and J ends lost 5 bases and 2 bases respectively, with 10 bases between them. The CDR3 protein is CAWSGDTGNTIYF. In DNA form, the CDR3 reads TGTGCCTGGTCAGGGGATACTGGAAACACCATATATTTT.